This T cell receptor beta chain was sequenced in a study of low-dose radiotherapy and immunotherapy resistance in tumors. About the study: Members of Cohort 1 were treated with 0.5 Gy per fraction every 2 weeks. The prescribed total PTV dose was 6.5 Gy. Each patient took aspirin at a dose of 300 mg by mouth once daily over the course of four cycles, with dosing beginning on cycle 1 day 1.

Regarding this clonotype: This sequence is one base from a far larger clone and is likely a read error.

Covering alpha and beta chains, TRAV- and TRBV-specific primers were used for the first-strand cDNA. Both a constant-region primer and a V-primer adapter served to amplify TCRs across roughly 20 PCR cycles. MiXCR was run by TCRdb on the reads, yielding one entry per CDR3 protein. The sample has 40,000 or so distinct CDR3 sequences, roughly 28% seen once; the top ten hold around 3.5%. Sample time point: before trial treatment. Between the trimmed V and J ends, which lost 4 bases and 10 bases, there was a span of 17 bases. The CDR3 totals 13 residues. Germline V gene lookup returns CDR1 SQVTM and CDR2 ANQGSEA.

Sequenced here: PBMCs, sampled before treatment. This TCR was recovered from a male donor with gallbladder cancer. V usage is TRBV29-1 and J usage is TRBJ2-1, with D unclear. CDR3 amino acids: CSVGLAYSYEQFF. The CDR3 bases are TGCAGCGTTGGGTTGGCCTACTCCTACGAGCAGTTCTTC.